This T cell receptor beta chain was sequenced for a study of OX40 agonist ivuxolimab in advanced cancers. Study as a whole: The patients received agonistic anti-OX40 (CD134) antibody ivuxolimab. Study-wide findings and caveats: In general, CD8+ T cells held more expanded clones than CD4+ did, on average.

The CDR3 has 14 residues. CDR1 MDHEN and CDR2 SYDVKM come from the germline V gene. Trimming took off 1 base at V and 2 bases at J, with 6 bases between the two ends. Sequenced by immunoSEQ multiplex PCR; TCRdb stores in-frame clones only, minus some. The sample has nearly 25,000 clones, roughly 80% seen once. Concerning this clone itself: Its antigen is unidentified.

This TCR came from an adult with an advanced solid tumor such as melanoma, head and neck, liver or kidney cancer. The chain couples TRBV28 to TRBJ1-3; D unresolved. Sample: CD4+ or CD8+ T cells sorted from blood, taken in a trial of the OX40 agonist ivuxolimab. The CDR3 DNA follows: TGTGCCAGCAGTTTATCCGATACTGGAAACACCATATATTTT. Translation: CASSLSDTGNTIYF. Full variable domain (outside the CDR3, taken from reference TRBV28 and TRBJ1-3): DVKVTQSSRYLVKRTGEKVFLECVQDMDHENMFWYRQDPGLGLRLIYFSYDVKMKEKGDIPEGYSVSREKKERFSLILESASTNQTSMYLCASSLSDTGNTIYFGEGSWLTVV.